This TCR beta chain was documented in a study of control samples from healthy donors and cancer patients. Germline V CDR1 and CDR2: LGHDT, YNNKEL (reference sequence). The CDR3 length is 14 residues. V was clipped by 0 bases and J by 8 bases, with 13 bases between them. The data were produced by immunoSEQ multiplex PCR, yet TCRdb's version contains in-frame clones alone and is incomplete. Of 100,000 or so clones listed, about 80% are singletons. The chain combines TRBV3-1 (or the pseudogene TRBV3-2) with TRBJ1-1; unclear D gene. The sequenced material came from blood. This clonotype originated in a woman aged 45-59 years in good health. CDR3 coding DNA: TGTGCCAGCAGCCAAGAAGAAATGAGGGCCGAAGCTTTCTTT. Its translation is CASSQEEMRAEAFF.